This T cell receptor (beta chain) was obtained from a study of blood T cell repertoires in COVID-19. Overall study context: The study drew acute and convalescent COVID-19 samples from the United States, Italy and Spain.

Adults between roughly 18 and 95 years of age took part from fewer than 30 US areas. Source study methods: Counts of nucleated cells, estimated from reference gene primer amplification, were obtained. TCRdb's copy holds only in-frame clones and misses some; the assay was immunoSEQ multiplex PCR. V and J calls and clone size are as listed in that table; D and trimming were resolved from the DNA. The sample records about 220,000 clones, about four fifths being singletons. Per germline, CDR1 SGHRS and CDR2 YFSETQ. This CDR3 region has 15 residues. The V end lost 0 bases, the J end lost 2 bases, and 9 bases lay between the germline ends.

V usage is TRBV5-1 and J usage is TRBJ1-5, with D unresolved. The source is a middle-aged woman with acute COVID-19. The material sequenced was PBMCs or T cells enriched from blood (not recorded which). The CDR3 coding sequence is TGCGCCAGCAGCTTGGGAGGAGAGGGCAATCAGCCCCAGCATTTT. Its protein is CASSLGGEGNQPQHF.